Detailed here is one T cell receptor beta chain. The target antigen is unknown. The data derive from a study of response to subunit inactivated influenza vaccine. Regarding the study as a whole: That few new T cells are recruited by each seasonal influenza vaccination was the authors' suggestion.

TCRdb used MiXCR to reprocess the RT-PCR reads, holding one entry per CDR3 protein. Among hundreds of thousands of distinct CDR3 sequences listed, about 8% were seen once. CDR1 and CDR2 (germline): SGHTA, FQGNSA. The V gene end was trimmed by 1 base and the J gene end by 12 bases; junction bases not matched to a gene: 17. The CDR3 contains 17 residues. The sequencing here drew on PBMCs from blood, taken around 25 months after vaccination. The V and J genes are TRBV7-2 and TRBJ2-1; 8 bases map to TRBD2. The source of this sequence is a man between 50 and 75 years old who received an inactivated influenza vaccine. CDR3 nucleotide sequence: TGTGCCAGCAGCTTAGGACATGGGCTAGCGGGCAGATTTAGGCAGTTCTTC. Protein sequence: CASSLGHGLAGRFRQFF. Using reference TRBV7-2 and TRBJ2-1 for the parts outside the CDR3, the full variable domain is GAGVSQSPSNKVTEKGKDVELRCDPISGHTALYWYRQSLGQGLEFLIYFQGNSAPDKSGLPSDRFSAERTGGSVSTLTIQRTQQEDSAVYLCASSLGHGLAGRFRQFFGPGTRLTVL.